These 29 T cell receptor beta chains originate from one sample sequenced in a study of OX40 agonist ivuxolimab in advanced cancers. Clones were read by immunoSEQ multiplex PCR, and TCRdb kept only the in-frame ones, dropping some. The sample has 130,000 or so clones; around 93% are singletons. The sample consisted of CD4+ or CD8+ T cells sorted from blood, taken in a trial of the OX40 agonist ivuxolimab. These receptors came from an adult with an advanced solid tumor such as melanoma, head and neck, liver or kidney cancer.

This chain joins TRBV25-1 and TRBJ2-1, with TRBD2 identical over 8 bases. This CDR3 is built from 16 residues. Germline lookup yields CDR1 MGHDK and CDR2 SYGVNS. The V gene end was trimmed by 1 base and the J gene end by 0 bases; junction bases not matched to a gene: 2. The CDR3 DNA reads as TGTGCCAGCAGTGAATTGCTAGCGGGCTCCTACAATGAGCAGTTCTTC. Encoded protein: CASSELLAGSYNEQFF.

The V gene is TRBV4-2, the J gene TRBJ2-2, with D perhaps matching TRBD1 or TRBD2 (6 bases each). The CDR3 loop spans 15 amino acids. V was pared by 8 bases and J by 4 bases, with 17 bases between. Germline values: CDR1 LGHNA, CDR2 YNFKEQ. This CDR3 is CASLQQGRSTGELFF. CDR3 in DNA: TGTGCCAGCTTGCAGCAGGGGAGGAGCACCGGGGAGCTGTTTTTT.

This clone was recorded once. The chain joins TRBV11-3 to TRBJ2-1; 7 bases match TRBD2. The J segment lost 0 bases and the V segment lost 0 bases, leaving 2 bases of the junction unmatched. The germline gives CDR1 SGHNT, CDR2 YENEEA. The CDR3 totals 16 residues. The CDR3 loop reads CASSLDGGSSYNEQFF. CDR3 in DNA: TGTGCCAGCAGCTTAGATGGCGGGAGCTCCTACAATGAGCAGTTCTTC.

The chain uses TRBV7-2 and TRBJ1-2; D gene unclear. V lost 5 bases and J lost 4, with 11 bases in between. The CDR3 length is 13 residues. The V gene's germline CDR1 is SGHTA and CDR2 FQGNSA. The CDR3 region has the DNA TGTGCCAGCAGCAAAGACTCTGGCTATGGCTACACCTTC. Protein: CASSKDSGYGYTF.

The chain uses TRBV6-1 and TRBJ2-3; perhaps TRBD1 as D (6 bases). The length of the CDR3 is 14 residues. Germline V lookup: CDR1 MNHNS, CDR2 SASEGT. Between the trimmed V and J ends, which lost 7 bases and 4 bases, there was a span of 15 bases. For the CDR3, the DNA is TGTGCCAGCAAATCGGGACAAGGGTCAGATACGCAGTATTTT. This sequence encodes CASKSGQGSDTQYF.

J is TRBJ1-2 and V is TRBV6-4; tentatively, D is TRBD1 (5 bases). Trimming stripped 3 bases from V and 8 bases from J, with 19 bases between. Per the germline V gene, CDR1 is MRHNA and CDR2 is SNTAGT. The CDR3 has 15 residues. CDR3 in amino acids: CASSEGDSLTGGYTF. In DNA, the CDR3 is TGTGCCAGCAGTGAGGGGGACTCTCTAACTGGCGGCTACACCTTC.

The chain carries TRBV10-3 and TRBJ2-7; D ambiguous. Germline CDR1 ENHRY, CDR2 SYGVKD. The CDR3 is 11 amino acids. V dropped 2 bases and J dropped 5 bases, with 4 bases sitting between them. The CDR3 is CAISEQDEQYF. CDR3 sequence (DNA): TGTGCCATCAGTGAGCAAGACGAGCAGTACTTC.

Written as DNA, the CDR3 is TGTGCCAGCAGTCACTCGGGACAGGACTATGGCTACACCTTC. Its protein is CASSHSGQDYGYTF. The chain is built from TRBV28 and TRBJ1-2, with 8 positions matching TRBD1. The CDR3 contains 14 residues. J lost 3 bases, V lost 5 bases, and 5 bases had no gene match. CDR1 is MDHEN and CDR2 is SYDVKM in the germline V gene.

The rearrangement uses TRBV5-1 and TRBJ2-2, with a weak D call TRBD1 (5 bases). The CDR3 runs to 16 residues. CDR1 and CDR2 (germline): SGHRS, YFSETQ. The V end lost 6 bases, the J end lost 4 bases, and 19 bases lay between the germline ends. CDR3 in DNA: TGCGCCAGCACCAACGGACGGACACCGGGCACCGGGGAGCTGTTTTTT. Amino acid sequence: CASTNGRTPGTGELFF.

This clone was observed a few times. This chain uses TRBV6-6 with TRBJ1-2; 8 bases agree with TRBD1. Germline V CDR1 and CDR2: MNHNY, SVGAGI (reference sequence). V lost 6 bases to trimming and J lost 3 bases; unmatched junction nucleotides: 3. The CDR3 has 13 amino acids. DNA for the CDR3: TGTGCCAGCAGCCTGGACAGGGACTATGGCTACACCTTC. Its translation: CASSLDRDYGYTF.

The V gene is TRBV11-2, the J gene TRBJ1-1, with 11 bases that match TRBD1. Per the germline V gene, CDR1 is SGHAT and CDR2 is FQNNGV. The CDR3 has 16 residues. J lost 5 bases, V lost 0 bases, and 5 bases had no gene match. CDR3 loop: CASSLEPGQGGTEAFF. The DNA of the CDR3 is TGTGCCAGCAGCTTAGAACCGGGACAGGGGGGGACTGAAGCTTTCTTT.

V usage is TRBV28 and J usage is TRBJ2-1; D might be TRBD1 (6 bases). Deletions cut 6 bases from V and 8 bases from J, with 17 bases between. This CDR3 is built from 14 residues. Germline CDR1 is MDHEN and CDR2 is SYDVKM. Written as DNA, the CDR3 is TGTGCCAGCAGATTGCCTCAGGACAGATATGAGCAGTTCTTC. It is translated as CASRLPQDRYEQFF.

V is TRBV10-3 and J is TRBJ2-5; D tentatively reads TRBD1 or TRBD2 (5 bases each). Germline-derived CDR1 and CDR2 are ENHRY and SYGVKD. The CDR3 covers 16 residues. V dropped 4 bases and J dropped 5 bases, with 20 bases sitting between them. This chain's CDR3 is CAISGTTGATGETQYF. CDR3 sequence (DNA): TGTGCCATCAGTGGCACCACCGGGGCCACCGGTGAGACCCAGTACTTC.

The V gene is TRBV14, the J gene TRBJ2-3; no definite D call. The CDR3 sequence is 15 residues long. Per the germline V gene, CDR1 is SGHDN and CDR2 is FVKESK. Trimming removed 5 bases at V and 1 base at J, with 13 bases between. CDR3 in DNA: TGTGCCAGCAGCAAAAGGGATAGCCGCACAGATACGCAGTATTTT. Its translation is CASSKRDSRTDTQYF.

The genes are TRBV9 and TRBJ1-6; TRBD1 matches at 7 bases. J lost 7 bases, V lost 3 bases, and 1 base had no gene match. This CDR3 has 13 amino acids. CDR1 and CDR2 from the germline V gene are SGDLS and YYNGEE. The chain's CDR3 is CASSETGNSPLHF. In DNA, the CDR3 is TGTGCCAGCAGCGAGACAGGGAATTCACCCCTCCACTTT. The whole variable domain, filled in from reference TRBV9 and TRBJ1-6, reads DSGVTQTPKHLITATGQRVTLRCSPRSGDLSVYWYQQSLDQGLQFLIQYYNGEERAKGNILERFSAQQFPDLHSELNLSSLELGDSALYFCASSETGNSPLHFGNGTRLTVT.

The chain has TRBV28 and TRBJ1-5; D might be TRBD1 (6 bases). V lost 6 bases, J lost 0 bases, and 12 bases lay in between. The germline V gene has CDR1 MDHEN and CDR2 SYDVKM. This CDR3 has 15 residues. Here the CDR3 DNA reads TGTGCCAGCAGCCCGGACAGCCCTAGCAATCAGCCCCAGCATTTT. Its translation is CASSPDSPSNQPQHF.

This clone was seen once. CDR3 protein: CASSVGGRSNTGELFF. The CDR3 coding sequence is TGTGCCAGCAGCGTAGGCGGAAGATCGAACACCGGGGAGCTGTTTTTT. The chain has TRBV9 and TRBJ2-2; D not certain. CDR1 is SGDLS, CDR2 YYNGEE, per germline. The CDR3 covers 16 residues. Between the trimmed V and J ends, which lost 0 bases and 0 bases, there was a span of 9 bases. The whole variable domain, filled in from reference TRBV9 and TRBJ2-2, reads DSGVTQTPKHLITATGQRVTLRCSPRSGDLSVYWYQQSLDQGLQFLIQYYNGEERAKGNILERFSAQQFPDLHSELNLSSLELGDSALYFCASSVGGRSNTGELFFGEGSRLTVL.

V usage is TRBV5-6 and J usage is TRBJ1-1, with no clear D. Trimming left V 3 bases short and J 7 bases short, with 7 bases between. Germline V CDR1 and CDR2: SGHDT, YYEEEE. The CDR3 spans 11 residues. The CDR3 DNA sequence: TGTGCCAGCAGCTCAGTTGTTGAAGCTTTCTTT. Its protein product is CASSSVVEAFF. Using reference TRBV5-6 and TRBJ1-1 for the parts outside the CDR3, the full variable domain is DAGVTQSPTHLIKTRGQQVTLRCSPKSGHDTVSWYQQALGQGPQFIFQYYEEEERQRGNFPDRFSGHQFPNYSSELNVNALLLGDSALYLCASSSVVEAFFGQGTRLTVV.

This chain uses TRBV6-6 with TRBJ1-1; a possible D gene is TRBD1 (5 bases). Germline CDR1 MNHNY, CDR2 SVGAGI (reference sequence). V dropped 0 bases and J dropped 4 bases, with 9 bases sitting between them. The CDR3 covers 14 residues. DNA of the CDR3: TGTGCCAGCAGTTACTCCCCCGGGGGCACTGAAGCTTTCTTT. Translated: CASSYSPGGTEAFF.

The chain joins TRBV11-1 to TRBJ2-2, with unresolved D. The CDR3 is 13 residues long. Germline values: CDR1 SGHAT, CDR2 FQDESV (reference sequence). V dropped 1 base and J dropped 4 bases, with 4 bases sitting between them. The CDR3, as DNA: TGTGCCAGCAGCTTAGGAGGCACCGGGGAGCTGTTTTTT. Protein: CASSLGGTGELFF.

This chain links TRBV7-2 with TRBJ1-1; no definite D call. V dropped 10 bases and J dropped 4 bases, with 22 bases sitting between them. Germline CDR1 reads SGHTA; CDR2 reads FQGNSA. CDR3 length: 15 residues. CDR3 sequence: CATLPRVGGPTEAFF. DNA of the CDR3: TGTGCCACCCTTCCAAGAGTAGGCGGACCCACTGAAGCTTTCTTT.

This chain uses TRBV7-2 with TRBJ2-1, with 12 bases fitting TRBD2. The J segment lost 8 bases and the V segment lost 4 bases, leaving 9 bases of the junction unmatched. Germline V lookup: CDR1 SGHTA, CDR2 FQGNSA. This CDR3 spans 16 amino acids. CDR3 nucleotide sequence: TGTGCCAGCAGCTCCCCCGGGCTAGCGGGGGGGCATGAGCAGTTCTTC. Residues: CASSSPGLAGGHEQFF. Together with reference TRBV7-2 and TRBJ2-1, the CDR3 gives the full variable domain: GAGVSQSPSNKVTEKGKDVELRCDPISGHTALYWYRQSLGQGLEFLIYFQGNSAPDKSGLPSDRFSAERTGGSVSTLTIQRTQQEDSAVYLCASSSPGLAGGHEQFFGPGTRLTVL.

This rearrangement joins TRBV9 to TRBJ2-5; 10 bases line up with TRBD2. The CDR3 runs to 14 residues. Germline V gene sequence: CDR1 SGDLS, CDR2 YYNGEE. With V trimmed by 0 bases and J by 4 bases, 0 bases remained unmatched. The CDR3 here is CASSVASGGETQYF. The CDR3 coding sequence is TGTGCCAGCAGCGTAGCTAGCGGGGGAGAGACCCAGTACTTC.

The V and J genes are TRBV2 and TRBJ1-4, with TRBD1 identical over 7 bases. Germline V gene lookup returns CDR1 SNHLY and CDR2 FYNNEI. The CDR3 loop spans 15 amino acids. With 5 bases clipped from V and 4 bases from J, the junction kept 7 bases outside the gene matches. This CDR3 is CASSSAGTDNEKLFF. CDR3 sequence (DNA): TGTGCCAGCAGTTCTGCCGGGACAGATAATGAAAAACTGTTTTTT.

This chain joins TRBV6-1 and TRBJ1-2; D possibly corresponds to TRBD1 (5 bases). Trimming removed 2 bases at V and 6 bases at J, with 22 bases between. The CDR3 extends over 17 amino acids. CDR1 and CDR2 (germline): MNHNS, SASEGT. This chain's CDR3 is CASSESHWGSYWDGYTF. In DNA form, the CDR3 reads TGTGCCAGCAGTGAATCACATTGGGGGTCGTATTGGGATGGCTACACCTTC.

In regard to this clone: The junction departs from germline at one end; a sequencing error may be responsible. The chain is built from TRBV2 and TRBJ2-5; D perhaps matches TRBD2 (6 bases). From germline, CDR1 is SNHLY and CDR2 FYNNEI. This CDR3 has 12 amino acids. Here the CDR3 reads CASSEAGILADF. CDR3 DNA sequence: TGTGCCAGCAGTGAAGCGGGGATACTAGCTGACTTC.

This chain joins TRBV6-1 and TRBJ1-2; D ambiguous. From germline, CDR1 is MNHNS and CDR2 SASEGT. Trimming left V 4 bases short and J 5 bases short, with 5 bases between. The CDR3 covers 11 residues. CDR3 nucleotide sequence: TGTGCCAGCAGTGGACAATATGGCTACACCTTC. It is translated as CASSGQYGYTF.

The gene calls are TRBV6-6 and TRBJ1-5; maybe TRBD1 (5 bases). The germline V gene encodes CDR1 MNHNY and CDR2 SVGAGI (reference sequence). CDR3 length: 13 residues. V was trimmed by 6 bases and J by 4 bases, leaving 10 bases between them. The CDR3: CASRKGNNQPQHF. The CDR3 DNA reads as TGTGCCAGCAGAAAGGGGAATAATCAGCCCCAGCATTTT.

This chain links TRBV7-2 with TRBJ1-1; TRBD1 is a possible D gene (6 bases). Trimming shortened V by 2 bases and J by 4 bases, and 11 bases separated the two germline ends. CDR1 SGHTA and CDR2 FQGNSA come from the germline V gene. This CDR3 comprises 14 residues. The CDR3 DNA sequence: TGTGCCAGCAGCTTACAGGGAGGGGGCACTGAAGCTTTCTTT. It codes for CASSLQGGGTEAFF.